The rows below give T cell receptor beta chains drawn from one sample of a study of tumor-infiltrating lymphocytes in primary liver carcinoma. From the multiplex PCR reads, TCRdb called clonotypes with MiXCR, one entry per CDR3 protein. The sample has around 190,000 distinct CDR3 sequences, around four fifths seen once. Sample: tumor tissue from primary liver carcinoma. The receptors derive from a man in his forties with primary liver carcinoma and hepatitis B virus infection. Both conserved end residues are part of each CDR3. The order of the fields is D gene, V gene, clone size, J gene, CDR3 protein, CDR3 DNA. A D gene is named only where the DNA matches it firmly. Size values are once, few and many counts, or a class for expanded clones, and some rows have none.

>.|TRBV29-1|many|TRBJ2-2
CSVADGSGELFF
TGCAGCGTTGCAGATGGTTCCGGGGAGCTGTTTTTT
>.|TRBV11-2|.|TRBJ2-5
CANSPSSIQDIGRETQYF
TGTGCCAACAGCCCTAGCTCAATCCAGGATATTGGGCGGGAGACCCAGTACTTC
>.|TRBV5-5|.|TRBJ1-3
CVSSLFISGNTIYF
TGTGTCAGCAGCTTGTTTATCTCTGGAAACACCATATATTTT
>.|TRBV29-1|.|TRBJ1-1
CSVASGWGMNTEGFF
TGCAGCGTTGCCTCAGGTTGGGGGATGAACACTGAAGGTTTCTTT
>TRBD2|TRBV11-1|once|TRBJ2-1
CASRPGLAGDYNEQLF
TGTGCCAGCAGACCTGGACTAGCGGGCGACTACAACGAGCAGTTATTC
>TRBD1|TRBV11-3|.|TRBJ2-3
CASSSDPPGGYTDTQYF
TGTGCCAGCAGCTCAGATCCCCCAGGGGGCTACACAGATACGCAGTATTTT
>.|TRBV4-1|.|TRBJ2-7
CASSHSSDSYQQYF
TGCGCCAGCAGTCATAGTAGCGATTCCTACCAGCAGTACTTC
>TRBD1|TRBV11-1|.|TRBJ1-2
CASSRAGTVIANYGYIF
TGCGCCAGCAGCCGAGCCGGGACAGTAATAGCTAACTATGGCTACATCTTC
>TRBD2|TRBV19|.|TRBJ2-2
CASSLGLAGPMETGELFF
TGTGCCAGTAGCCTCGGACTAGCGGGCCCAATGGAGACCGGGGAGCTGTTTTTT
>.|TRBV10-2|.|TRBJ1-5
CASIQNISNQPQHF
TGCGCCAGCATTCAAAACATTAGCAATCAGCCCCAGCATTTT